This T cell receptor beta chain was profiled in a study of vaccination effects on CD4 cells after COVID-19. About this clone itself: What it binds is unknown. At one end the junction does not follow the germline gene, possibly because of a read error.

General study results and limits: Late post-vaccination, clones induced by infection and those induced by vaccine underwent marked clonal contraction.

Around day 10 of culture, CD4+ T cells were separated out. Nobody among the vaccine recipients had prior SARS-CoV-2 infection (nucleocapsid antibodies were negative). Assay: immunoSEQ multiplex PCR; the TCRdb copy retains only in-frame clones and omits some. The sample includes about 37,000 clones, about four fifths seen only once; the top ten take around 3%. The V gene's germline CDR1 is PRHDT and CDR2 FYEKMQ (reference sequence). The CDR3 extends over 15 amino acids. This sample comprised CD4+ T cells from PBMCs cultured without peptide, obtained before COVID-19 vaccination. This rearrangement joins TRBV13 to TRBJ1-1; D remains ambiguous. This TCR derives from a human donor who received a COVID-19 vaccine. This CDR3 reads CASSVGYSGNTEAFF. As DNA, the CDR3 is TGTGCCAGCAGCGTAGGTTACTCAGGGAACACTGAAGCTTTCTTT.